The 32 T cell receptor beta chains reported below all come from one sample, sequenced in a study of T cells in Graves' hyperthyroidism and ophthalmopathy. RNA transcripts yielded amplified TCR beta CDR3 regions. TCR CDR3 underwent first-round RT-PCR with the HTBI primer set. TCRdb called the multiplex PCR reads again in MiXCR, with one record for every CDR3 protein. The top ten hold 34% of the sample, which has approximately 690,000 distinct CDR3 sequences, less than 25% seen once. The sequencing input was blood. These receptor sequences come from a man aged 25-45 years with Graves' ophthalmopathy.

The chain combines TRBV6-1 with TRBJ2-1, with 9 bases fitting TRBD2. The germline gives CDR1 MNHNS, CDR2 SASEGT. J was trimmed by 5 bases and V by 7 bases; bases with no gene match: 12. The CDR3 loop spans 16 amino acids. The CDR3 region has the DNA TGTGCCAGCACCCCCCTCTTAGCGGGGGACCACAATGAGCAGTTCTTC. It yields the protein CASTPLLAGDHNEQFF.

In this sample, this clonotype turned up a few times. CDR3 in amino acids: CASSLEGLEGNTEAFF. The CDR3, as DNA: TGTGCCAGCAGCTTAGAGGGCCTCGAGGGGAACACTGAAGCTTTCTTT. J is TRBJ1-1 and V is TRBV7-9; no clear D gene. V shed 1 base and J shed 1 base, with 13 bases lying between them. Germline assignment: CDR1 SEHNR and CDR2 FQNEAQ (reference sequence). CDR3 length: 16 amino acids.

This chain uses TRBV7-8 with TRBJ1-5, with 8 bases identical to TRBD1. CDR3 length: 18 residues. Germline trimming cut 3 bases from V and 3 bases from J; bases unmatched to any gene: 13. The germline CDR1 and CDR2 sequences are SGHVS and FQNEAQ. The CDR3 sequence is CASSFGEVWTGNNQPQHF. The CDR3 DNA reads TGTGCCAGCAGCTTTGGGGAGGTATGGACAGGGAACAATCAGCCCCAGCATTTT.

This clonotype occurred many times. The chain carries TRBV6-1 and TRBJ2-7, with 13 bases fitting TRBD2. This CDR3 spans 14 amino acids. The J segment lost 6 bases and the V segment lost 4 bases, leaving 3 bases of the junction unmatched. CDR1 and CDR2 from the germline V gene are MNHNS and SASEGT. CDR3 region: CASSGTSGRGEQYF. CDR3 nucleotides: TGTGCCAGCAGTGGGACTAGCGGGAGAGGCGAGCAGTACTTC.

This clonotype was observed a few times. This rearrangement joins TRBV20-1 to TRBJ2-2; the match to TRBD2 covers 7 bases. This CDR3 is 17 amino acids long. The junction had 7 bases not matched to a gene; V was cut back by 0 bases and J by 0 bases. The germline gives CDR1 DFQATT, CDR2 SNEGSKA (reference sequence). The CDR3 spells CSARDILSGPNTGELFF. CDR3 nucleotides: TGCAGTGCTAGAGATATACTTAGCGGGCCGAACACCGGGGAGCTGTTTTTT.

This clonotype occurred a few times. The rearrangement links TRBV29-1 to TRBJ2-5; TRBD1 aligns across 10 bases. Germline trimming cut 5 bases from V and 5 bases from J; bases unmatched to any gene: 5. CDR1 is SQVTM, CDR2 ANQGSEA, per germline. The CDR3 consists of 13 residues. The CDR3 DNA follows: TGCAGCGTTTGGGACAGGGGTGGTGAGACCCAGTACTTC. This encodes CSVWDRGGETQYF.

This clonotype has only a few counts. CDR3 sequence reads: CASSISSRDRKLKDTGELFF. CDR3 DNA sequence: TGTGCCAGCAGCATCTCAAGCCGGGACAGGAAATTAAAGGACACCGGGGAGCTGTTTTTT. The rearrangement uses TRBV6-1 and TRBJ2-2; 8 bases are a match to TRBD1. The CDR3 has 20 residues. V lost 6 bases, J lost 3 bases, and 21 bases stayed unmatched. Germline-derived CDR1 and CDR2 are MNHNS and SASEGT.

The CDR3 is CASSQQDRGLAGAYNEQFF. CDR3 DNA: TGTGCCAGCAGCCAACAAGATCGGGGACTAGCGGGAGCTTACAATGAGCAGTTCTTC. The V call is TRBV3-1, the J call TRBJ2-1; 14 nucleotides align to TRBD2. Germline V gene lookup returns CDR1 LGHDT and CDR2 YNNKEL (reference sequence). The CDR3 runs to 19 residues. J lost 4 bases, V lost 2 bases, and 10 bases had no gene match.

The table lists this clonotype with many counts. Here the CDR3 reads CASSDVGEETQYF. The DNA for the CDR3 is TGTGCCAGCAGTGACGTCGGCGAAGAGACCCAGTACTTC. The V gene is TRBV2, the J gene TRBJ2-5; D gene ambiguous. The germline V gene has CDR1 SNHLY and CDR2 FYNNEI. The CDR3 has 13 amino acids. Trimming took 3 bases from V and 3 from J, leaving 8 bases between them.

This clonotype appeared a few times. The V gene is TRBV6-2 or TRBV6-3, the J gene TRBJ2-2; no firm D call. The germline V and J ends were trimmed by 0 bases and 4 bases, with 6 bases remaining between them. The CDR3 has 14 amino acids. Germline V gene data show CDR1 as MNHEY and CDR2 as SVGEGT. CDR3 nucleotide sequence: TGTGCCAGCAGTTACTCGCGTGGCACCGGGGAGCTGTTTTTT. Its protein product is CASSYSRGTGELFF.

This clonotype appeared once. This may be a read error, as it is one base from a much larger clone. V and J are TRBV28 and TRBJ2-7; possible D gene TRBD2, 5 bases. Trimming left V 5 bases short and J 9 bases short, with 14 bases between. The germline V gene has CDR1 MDHEN and CDR2 SYDVKM. This CDR3 has 12 residues. DNA for the CDR3: TGTGCCAGCAGTCCGACTATCCTCGGGCAGTACTTC. Amino acids: CASSPTILGQYF.

This clonotype was seen ten or more times. The DNA for the CDR3 is TGCGCCAGCAGCTGGGGAGGGCCATTAGATACGCAGTATTTT. Amino acid sequence: CASSWGGPLDTQYF. This chain joins TRBV5-1 and TRBJ2-3, with TRBD2 identical over 7 bases. The junction had 6 bases not matched to a gene; V was cut back by 3 bases and J by 5 bases. The length of the CDR3 is 14 residues. In germline, CDR1 is SGHRS, CDR2 YFSETQ.

This clonotype has a handful of counts. This chain links TRBV6-1 with TRBJ1-5, with D possibly TRBD1 on 5 matching bases. Germline CDR1 MNHNS, CDR2 SASEGT. The ends were cut back, 4 bases at V and 6 bases at J, with 13 bases in the middle. The CDR3 consists of 14 residues. The CDR3 spells CASSAGQEVQPQHF. CDR3 DNA sequence: TGTGCCAGCAGTGCCGGACAAGAGGTTCAGCCCCAGCATTTT.

The chain couples TRBV9 to TRBJ1-5; D is unclear. The CDR3 covers 14 residues. V lost 0 bases, J lost 1 base, and 5 bases lay in between. Germline V lookup: CDR1 SGDLS, CDR2 YYNGEE. The CDR3 protein is CASSVGESNQPQHF. The DNA for the CDR3 is TGTGCCAGCAGCGTAGGGGAAAGCAATCAGCCCCAGCATTTT.

This clonotype was counted ten times or more. The V and J genes are TRBV10-3 and TRBJ2-7; 7 bases are shared with TRBD1. The length of the CDR3 is 14 residues. Germline V CDR1 and CDR2: ENHRY, SYGVKD. After removal of 7 bases from V and 1 base from J, the junction contained 7 bases not matched to a gene. CDR3 sequence: CAITPEDRSYEQYF. CDR3 sequence (DNA): TGTGCCATCACTCCGGAGGACAGGTCCTACGAGCAGTACTTC.

The chain recombines TRBV9 with TRBJ1-3, with TRBD1 matching over 10 bases. From germline, CDR1 is SGDLS and CDR2 YYNGEE. This CDR3 region has 17 residues. V gave up 0 bases and J gave up 4 bases; unmatched junction bases: 7. Here the CDR3 reads CASSVGTDRGQGNTIYF. The DNA of the CDR3 is TGTGCCAGCAGCGTAGGAACCGACAGGGGGCAAGGAAACACCATATATTTT.

This chain links TRBV28 with TRBJ1-3, with a possible D match to TRBD1 (6 bases). This CDR3 is built from 15 residues. In germline, CDR1 is MDHEN, CDR2 SYDVKM. The V end was cut by 5 bases, the J end by 4 bases, with 15 bases between. CDR3 protein: CASSVQGLTGNTIYF. The CDR3 region has the DNA TGTGCCAGCAGTGTACAGGGCTTAACGGGAAACACCATATATTTT. The variable domain in full, completed from reference TRBV28 and TRBJ1-3, reads DVKVTQSSRYLVKRTGEKVFLECVQDMDHENMFWYRQDPGLGLRLIYFSYDVKMKEKGDIPEGYSVSREKKERFSLILESASTNQTSMYLCASSVQGLTGNTIYFGEGSWLTVV.

V is TRBV7-2 and J is TRBJ2-5; possibly TRBD2 for D (6 bases). Trimming took 1 base from V and 0 from J, leaving 6 bases between them. This CDR3 has 14 amino acids. The germline CDR1 and CDR2 sequences are SGHTA and FQGNSA. The DNA of the CDR3 is TGTGCCAGCAGCTTAGGGGACTACCAAGAGACCCAGTACTTC. This sequence encodes CASSLGDYQETQYF.

This clonotype was observed a handful of times. The chain couples TRBV28 to TRBJ2-7; D might be TRBD1 or TRBD2, each matching 5 bases. Between the trimmed V and J ends, which lost 3 bases and 6 bases, there was a span of 12 bases. The CDR3 is 13 residues long. CDR1 is MDHEN, CDR2 SYDVKM, per germline. CDR3 in amino acids: CASSLGSGTEQYF. The CDR3 coding sequence is TGTGCCAGCAGTTTGGGGTCGGGGACCGAGCAGTACTTC.

This clonotype was counted between two and nine times. V usage is TRBV20-1 and J usage is TRBJ2-1; 14 bases line up with TRBD2. Germline V gene lookup returns CDR1 DFQATT and CDR2 SNEGSKA (reference sequence). This CDR3 region has 15 residues. The V and J ends lost 6 bases and 6 bases, in that order; junction bases with no gene match: 7. The CDR3 is CSADPGLAGVNEQFF. The CDR3, as DNA: TGCAGTGCAGACCCGGGACTAGCGGGAGTCAATGAGCAGTTCTTC.

The chain uses TRBV5-1 and TRBJ2-2, with D possibly being TRBD2 (6 bases). Germline values: CDR1 SGHRS, CDR2 YFSETQ. Trimming removed 5 bases at V and 4 bases at J, with 15 bases between. This CDR3 region has 15 residues. CDR3 bases: TGCGCCAGCAGTCGCGAGCGGGCCGGCACCGGGGAGCTGTTTTTT. Encoded protein: CASSRERAGTGELFF.

There are many counts of this clonotype. The chain has TRBV2 and TRBJ2-1, with D perhaps given as TRBD1 or TRBD2 (6 bases each). Germline V gene data show CDR1 as SNHLY and CDR2 as FYNNEI. V lost 0 bases to trimming and J lost 8 bases, with 20 bases between them. This CDR3 has 17 amino acids. The CDR3 DNA follows: TGTGCCAGCAGTGAAGCGCTTGGGGGGCTTCGGGTCGATGAGCAGTTCTTC. Translating it yields CASSEALGGLRVDEQFF. Supplemented by reference TRBV2 and TRBJ2-1, the full variable domain reads EPEVTQTPSHQVTQMGQEVILRCVPISNHLYFYWYRQILGQKVEFLVSFYNNEISEKSEIFDDQFSVERPDGSNFTLKIRSTKLEDSAMYFCASSEALGGLRVDEQFFGPGTRLTVL.

This clonotype occurred a few times. The V call is TRBV20-1, the J call TRBJ2-3; the D is unclear. This CDR3 spans 10 amino acids. Deletions cut 6 bases from V and 5 bases from J, with 6 bases between. Germline V gene data show CDR1 as DFQATT and CDR2 as SNEGSKA (reference sequence). The CDR3 bases are TGCAGTGCCGCCCTAGATACGCAGTATTTT. Encoded protein: CSAALDTQYF.

This clonotype has only a few counts. The CDR3 DNA follows: TGTGCCAGCACGAGACAGAAAAATGAAAAACTGTTTTTT. Translation: CASTRQKNEKLFF. The rearrangement uses TRBV6-1 and TRBJ1-4; D possibly corresponds to TRBD1 (5 bases). Per the germline V gene, CDR1 is MNHNS and CDR2 is SASEGT. CDR3 length equals 13 residues. The V and J ends lost 7 bases and 5 bases respectively, with 11 bases between them.

The chain couples TRBV7-6 to TRBJ2-7, with 7 bases that match TRBD2. This CDR3 is 16 amino acids long. The V segment lost 3 bases and the J segment 2 bases; nucleotides outside the gene matches: 10. Germline loops: CDR1 SGHVS, CDR2 FNYEAQ. Written as DNA, the CDR3 is TGTGCCAGCAGCTTGACGAGCGGGGCGTCAACCTACGAGCAGTACTTC. Encoded protein: CASSLTSGASTYEQYF. The full variable domain, its missing parts supplied by reference TRBV7-6 and TRBJ2-7, is GAGVSQSPRYKVTKRGQDVALRCDPISGHVSLYWYRQALGQGPEFLTYFNYEAQQDKSGLPNDRFSAERPEGSISTLTIQRTEQRDSAMYRCASSLTSGASTYEQYFGPGTRLTVT.

In nucleotides, the CDR3 is TGTGCCAGCAGCTTAGGGCCGGTCCACGAGCAGTACTTC. Translation: CASSLGPVHEQYF. This chain uses TRBV13 with TRBJ2-7; no clear D. The V gene lost 0 bases and the J gene lost 5 bases, with 8 bases spanning the gap. From germline, CDR1 is PRHDT and CDR2 FYEKMQ (reference sequence). CDR3 size: 13 residues.

The sample holds a few counts of this clonotype. The chain combines TRBV5-8 with TRBJ2-3; the match to TRBD1 covers 11 bases. The CDR3 sequence is 16 residues long. In germline, CDR1 is SGHTS, CDR2 YDEGEE. V lost 0 bases, J lost 4 bases, and 4 bases stayed unmatched. CDR3 region: CASSLADRGLSDTQYF. In DNA, the CDR3 is TGTGCCAGCAGCTTGGCGGACAGGGGGCTATCAGATACGCAGTATTTT.

V and J are TRBV27 and TRBJ2-1; TRBD1 agrees at 10 bases. Germline V gene data show CDR1 as MNHEY and CDR2 as SMNVEV (reference sequence). V lost 5 bases, J lost 7 bases, and 11 bases stayed unmatched. This CDR3 region has 16 residues. The CDR3 DNA sequence: TGTGCCAGCAGTAAACCGGGACAGGGGCTTTCTAATGAGCAGTTCTTC. Translation gives CASSKPGQGLSNEQFF.

The chain employs TRBV6-1 and TRBJ2-4, with D possibly being TRBD1 or TRBD2 (5 bases each). Germline V gene lookup returns CDR1 MNHNS and CDR2 SASEGT. Trimming shortened V by 4 bases and J by 1 base, and 11 bases separated the two germline ends. This CDR3 has 15 residues. Here the CDR3 reads CASSAAWGAKNIQYF. CDR3 in DNA: TGTGCCAGCAGTGCGGCCTGGGGGGCCAAAAACATTCAGTACTTC.

The chain joins TRBV20-1 to TRBJ1-3; no clear D gene. Germline assignment: CDR1 DFQATT and CDR2 SNEGSKA (reference sequence). V was cut by 4 bases and J by 0 bases, with 10 bases left in between. The CDR3 has 14 amino acids. DNA of the CDR3: TGCAGTGCTAAGGCCGGGCCCTCTGGAAACACCATATATTTT. This gives the protein CSAKAGPSGNTIYF.

This clonotype has at least ten counts. The chain has TRBV11-2 and TRBJ2-2, with 9 bases fitting TRBD2. J was trimmed by 4 bases and V by 0 bases; bases with no gene match: 6. The CDR3 covers 17 residues. Germline CDR1 reads SGHAT; CDR2 reads FQNNGV. DNA of the CDR3: TGTGCCAGCAGCTTAGAGGCGGCTAGCGGGACCACCGGGGAGCTGTTTTTT. It encodes CASSLEAASGTTGELFF.

The chain is built from TRBV12-3 or TRBV12-4 and TRBJ2-3, with D perhaps TRBD1 or TRBD2 (5 bases each). V dropped 9 bases and J dropped 2 bases, with 18 bases sitting between them. The CDR3 spans 15 residues. CDR3 DNA sequence: TGTGCCAGTTTATCCGGGACGCTTAACACAGATACGCAGTATTTT. Translating it yields CASLSGTLNTDTQYF.